What follows are 7 T cell receptor beta chains derived from one specimen sequenced in a study of T cell responses to AZD1222 COVID-19 vaccine. The table came from immunoSEQ multiplex PCR; TCRdb's copy has only in-frame clones and leaves some out. Here the sample spans tens of thousands of clones, around 90% being singletons. The sequenced sample was peripheral blood, obtained on day 0 of AZD1222 vaccination. The receptors shown here come from an adult in good health.

The chain couples TRBV2 to TRBJ1-6, with 7 bases identical to TRBD1. The ends lost 0 bases at V and 7 bases at J; junction bases unmatched: 3. The length of the CDR3 is 15 residues. The germline V gene has CDR1 SNHLY and CDR2 FYNNEI. The CDR3 DNA reads TGTGCCAGCAGTGAAGCGGGACAGTCCAATTCACCCCTCCACTTT. This codes for CASSEAGQSNSPLHF.

This clone was seen only once. This rearrangement joins TRBV5-1 to TRBJ1-1; TRBD1 matches 11 bases. This CDR3 contains 17 residues. V lost 4 bases to trimming and J lost 1 base; unmatched junction nucleotides: 9. The germline CDR1 and CDR2 sequences are SGHRS and YFSETQ. CDR3 bases: TGCGCCAGCAGCCCCGGGACAGGGGGATTTAGGAACACTGAAGCTTTCTTT. Its protein product is CASSPGTGGFRNTEAFF.

The rearrangement joins TRBV7-9 to TRBJ1-5, with 9 bases matching TRBD1. This CDR3 has 14 residues. V lost 4 bases, J lost 4 bases, and 2 bases stayed unmatched. Per germline, CDR1 SEHNR and CDR2 FQNEAQ (reference sequence). The DNA for the CDR3 is TGTGCCAGCAGCTACGGACAGGGGAATCAGCCCCAGCATTTT. Its protein product is CASSYGQGNQPQHF.

The rearrangement joins TRBV4-2 to TRBJ2-3; D unresolved. The ends were cut back, 1 base at V and 0 bases at J, with 8 bases in the middle. The germline V gene encodes CDR1 LGHNA and CDR2 YNFKEQ. This CDR3 has 15 amino acids. CDR3 in amino acids: CASSQAATSTDTQYF. DNA for the CDR3: TGTGCCAGCAGCCAAGCCGCAACAAGCACAGATACGCAGTATTTT.

A single count supports this clone. The chain links TRBV9 to TRBJ2-6; D perhaps matches TRBD1 (5 bases). The CDR3 sequence is 17 residues long. The V end was cut by 0 bases, the J end by 0 bases, with 10 bases between. In germline, CDR1 is SGDLS, CDR2 YYNGEE. CDR3 sequence: CASSVAPRDSGANVLTF. In DNA form, the CDR3 reads TGTGCCAGCAGCGTAGCCCCCAGGGACTCTGGGGCCAACGTCCTGACTTTC.

The rearrangement uses TRBV19 and TRBJ1-4, with 12 bases matching TRBD1. This CDR3 has 17 amino acids. In germline, CDR1 is LNHDA, CDR2 SQIVND (reference sequence). V trimming: 5 bases; J trimming: 3 bases; junction bases outside the gene matches: 7. CDR3 loop: CASSRRDRGLANEKLFF. The DNA for the CDR3 is TGTGCCAGTAGTCGCCGGGACAGGGGGCTAGCTAATGAAAAACTGTTTTTT.

The V gene is TRBV19, the J gene TRBJ2-3, with 8 nucleotides matching TRBD2. The CDR3 has 14 amino acids. The V segment lost 5 bases and the J segment 2 bases; nucleotides outside the gene matches: 3. The germline V gene encodes CDR1 LNHDA and CDR2 SQIVND (reference sequence). The CDR3 spells CASSFSGDTDTQYF. CDR3 in DNA: TGTGCCAGTAGTTTTAGCGGGGACACAGATACGCAGTATTTT.